These T cell receptor beta chains were read from a single sample in a study of T cell responses to AZD1222 COVID-19 vaccine. Assay used: immunoSEQ multiplex PCR; TCRdb lists only in-frame clones, some missing. Among around 130,000 clones listed, approximately 86% were seen once. Sequenced here: peripheral blood, sampled on day 0 of AZD1222 vaccination. Receptors originate from an adult in good health. Each CDR3 is given with its conserved first and last residue. D genes are given only for firm matches. Some rows mark clone size as missing; the rest say once, few, many or name a class of expanded clone.

13	TRBV5-1	TRBJ1-1	NA	NA	TGCGCCAGCAGCTTAGCAGTCAACACTGAAGCTTTCTTT	CASSLAVNTEAFF
11	TRBV7-9	TRBJ2-7	NA	NA	TGTGCCAGCAGCGCGAGGGGGGAGCAGTACTTC	CASSARGEQYF
17	TRBV4-1	TRBJ1-5	NA	NA	TGCGCCAGCAGCCAAATAAGGGGCGTCCATAGCAATCAGCCCCAGCATTTT	CASSQIRGVHSNQPQHF
14	TRBV9	TRBJ1-5	NA	NA	TGTGCCAGCAGCCGTGACATCAGCAATCAGCCCCAGCATTTT	CASSRDISNQPQHF
14	TRBV7-2	TRBJ2-1	NA	once	TGTGCCAGCAGGCCTGTGACAACGGGCGATGAGCAGTTCTTC	CASRPVTTGDEQFF
14	TRBV18	TRBJ2-1	NA	NA	TGTGCCAGCTCACCTGCGGTCAGTCGGAGCGAGCAGTTCTTC	CASSPAVSRSEQFF
15	TRBV19	TRBJ1-1	TRBD1	NA	TGTGCCAGTAGTATGGGACAGCAATTGAACACTGAAGCTTTCTTT	CASSMGQQLNTEAFF
13	TRBV19	TRBJ1-2	NA	NA	TGTGCCAGTAGTATGGACAGCAGCTATGGCTACACCTTC	CASSMDSSYGYTF
14	TRBV7-9	TRBJ1-5	TRBD1	NA	TGTGCCAGCAGCCTGGGACAGGGCAATCAGCCCCAGCATTTT	CASSLGQGNQPQHF
14	TRBV30	TRBJ1-1	NA	once	TGTGCCTGGAGTGTAGGGGGTGGGGGAGTCGGAGCTTTCTTT	CAWSVGGGGVGAFF